The entry that follows covers one TCR beta chain sequence. Authors' methods: Scientists estimated how many nucleated cells there were by amplifying reference gene primers. Data came from immunoSEQ multiplex PCR; TCRdb stores just in-frame clones and leaves some out. The V and J calls and clone size come from that table; D and trimming were worked out from the DNA. The repertoire consists of over 130,000 clones, with 80% to 90% occurring once and the leading ten covering roughly 3.3%. This sample was taken from a study of blood T cell repertoires in COVID-19. Study information: Acute and convalescent COVID-19 specimens originated in the United States, Italy and Spain. T cells, B-cell-depleted T cells, or PBMCs provided the cDNA or gDNA that served as material.

The V segment lost 0 bases and the J segment 7 bases; nucleotides outside the gene matches: 4. The CDR3 loop spans 15 amino acids. Per germline, CDR1 SEHNR and CDR2 FQNEAQ (reference sequence). The receptor's source is a man aged 65 to 85 with acute or convalescent COVID-19. Sequencing was performed on peripheral blood. The chain recombines TRBV7-9 with TRBJ2-1; 9 bases agree with TRBD2. In nucleotides, the CDR3 is TGTGCCAGCAGCTTAGCTCCTAGCGGGAAGAATGAGCAGTTCTTC. Encoded protein: CASSLAPSGKNEQFF.